The following is a T cell receptor (beta chain) sequence with its context. Only a few counts were recorded for this clonotype. It lacks a known antigen. Base qualities are not recorded, but no much larger clone differs from it by a single base. For sequencing, an Illumina HiSeq 1500 was employed. TCRdb redid the processing of the public reads, applying fastp at Q25 and MiXCR, and retained in-frame beta chains. Records with the same CDR3 protein are collapsed into one entry carrying the most frequent genes and DNA. In this sample the table shows tens of thousands of distinct CDR3 sequences, around 20% of which occur a single time. The ten largest clones capture roughly 63% of the sample. This sample is drawn from a study of T cell repertoires in cytomegalovirus infection (dated by TCRdb to between 2019 and 2020). Some background on the complete study: Peptide stimulations targeted recently identified HLA-C-restricted CMV epitopes, whose presentation resists viral immunomodulation, together with well-studied HLA-B-restricted epitopes. Because public TCR beta signatures pointed to carriage of CMV infection together with the matching HLA type, the HLA type of each donor mattered for the analysis. Overall study outcomes, separate from this receptor: Carriers of CMV infection plus the relevant HLA type were discriminated by the cumulative frequency of public TCR beta family members in the study cohort and in an independent roughly 320-donor cohort. In the ex vivo response, HLA-C-restricted CMV-specific TCR beta clonotypes were dominant, and in two of eight donors the single most frequent clonotype came from this HLA-C-restricted group.

The CDR3 sequence holds 15 residues, the cysteine and phenylalanine included. Only CDR3 DNA is held: 45 bases, read in frame from base 1. CDR1 and CDR2, looked up from the germline V gene, are LGHNA and YSLEER. At the junction V is shortened by 4 bases and J by 3 bases; bases outside the gene matches: 3. In light of the paper, this sample's treatment or condition label describes: in vitro stimulation with specific CMV peptide epitopes to enrich CMV-specific T cells. The TCR was taken from a human donor in good health (CMV status not recorded). Some clones in this sample may be carry-over from other donors' samples. The chain links TRBV4-3 with TRBJ2-7; TRBD2 matches 13 bases in the middle. Sequenced here: CD8+ T cells from cultured PBMCs, sampled from culture after CMV antigen stimulation. The nucleotides are TGCGCCAGCAGCCCAGGGACTAGCGGGATCTACGAGCAGTACTTC. It codes for CASSPGTSGIYEQYF.